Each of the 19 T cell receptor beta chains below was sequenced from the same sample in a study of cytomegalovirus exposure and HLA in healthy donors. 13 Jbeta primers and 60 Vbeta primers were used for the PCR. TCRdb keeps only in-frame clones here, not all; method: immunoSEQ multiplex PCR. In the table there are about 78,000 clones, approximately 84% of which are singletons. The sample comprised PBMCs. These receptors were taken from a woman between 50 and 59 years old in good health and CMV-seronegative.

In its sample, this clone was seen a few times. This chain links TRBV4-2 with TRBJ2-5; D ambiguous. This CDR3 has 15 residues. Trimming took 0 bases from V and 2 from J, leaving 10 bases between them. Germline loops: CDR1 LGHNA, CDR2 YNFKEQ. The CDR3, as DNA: TGTGCCAGCAGCCAAGATTTTTCAGGACAAGAGACCCAGTACTTC. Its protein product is CASSQDFSGQETQYF.

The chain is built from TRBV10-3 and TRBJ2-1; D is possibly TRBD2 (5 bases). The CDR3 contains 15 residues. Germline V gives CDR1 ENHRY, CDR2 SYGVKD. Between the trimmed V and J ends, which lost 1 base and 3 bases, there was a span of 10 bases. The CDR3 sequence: CAISEWPGNYNEQFF. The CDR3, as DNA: TGTGCCATCAGTGAGTGGCCCGGGAACTACAATGAGCAGTTCTTC.

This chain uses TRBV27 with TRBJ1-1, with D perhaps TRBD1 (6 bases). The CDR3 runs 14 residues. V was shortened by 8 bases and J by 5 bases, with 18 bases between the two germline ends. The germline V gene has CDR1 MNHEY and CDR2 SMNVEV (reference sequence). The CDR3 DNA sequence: TGTGCCAGCGGTGACCAGGGGACGGGGACTGAAGCTTTCTTT. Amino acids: CASGDQGTGTEAFF.

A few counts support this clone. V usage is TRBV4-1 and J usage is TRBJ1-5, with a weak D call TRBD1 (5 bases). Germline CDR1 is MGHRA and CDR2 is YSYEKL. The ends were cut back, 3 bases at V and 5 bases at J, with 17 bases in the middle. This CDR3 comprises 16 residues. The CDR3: CASSQGGWDGYQPQHF. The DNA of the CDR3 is TGCGCCAGCAGCCAGGGGGGGTGGGACGGATATCAGCCCCAGCATTTT.

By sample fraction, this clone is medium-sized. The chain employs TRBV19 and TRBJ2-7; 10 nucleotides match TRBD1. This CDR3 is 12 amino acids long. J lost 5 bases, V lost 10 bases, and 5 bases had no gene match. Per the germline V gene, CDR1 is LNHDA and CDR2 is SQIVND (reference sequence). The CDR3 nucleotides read TGTGCCACAAGACAGGGGGCAAACGAGCAGTACTTC. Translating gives CATRQGANEQYF.

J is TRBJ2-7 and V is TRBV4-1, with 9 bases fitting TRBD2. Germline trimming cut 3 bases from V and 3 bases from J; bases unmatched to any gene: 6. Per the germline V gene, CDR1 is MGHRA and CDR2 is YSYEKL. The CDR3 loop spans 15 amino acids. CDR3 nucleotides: TGCGCCAGCAGCCACAGGACTAGCGAGTACTACGAGCAGTACTTC. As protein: CASSHRTSEYYEQYF.

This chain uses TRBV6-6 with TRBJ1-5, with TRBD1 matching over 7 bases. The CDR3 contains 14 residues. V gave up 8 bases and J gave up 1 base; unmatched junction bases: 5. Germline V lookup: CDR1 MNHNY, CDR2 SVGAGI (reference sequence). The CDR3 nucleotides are TGTGCCAGCGAAGACAGGGCGAGCAATCAGCCCCAGCATTTT. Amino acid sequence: CASEDRASNQPQHF.

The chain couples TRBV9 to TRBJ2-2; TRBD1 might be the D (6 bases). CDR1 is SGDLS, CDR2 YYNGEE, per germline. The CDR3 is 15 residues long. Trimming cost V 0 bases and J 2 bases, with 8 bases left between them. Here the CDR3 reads CASSVVGGNTGELFF. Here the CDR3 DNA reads TGTGCCAGCAGCGTAGTAGGGGGTAACACCGGGGAGCTGTTTTTT. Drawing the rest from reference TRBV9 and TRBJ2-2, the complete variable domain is DSGVTQTPKHLITATGQRVTLRCSPRSGDLSVYWYQQSLDQGLQFLIQYYNGEERAKGNILERFSAQQFPDLHSELNLSSLELGDSALYFCASSVVGGNTGELFFGEGSRLTVL.

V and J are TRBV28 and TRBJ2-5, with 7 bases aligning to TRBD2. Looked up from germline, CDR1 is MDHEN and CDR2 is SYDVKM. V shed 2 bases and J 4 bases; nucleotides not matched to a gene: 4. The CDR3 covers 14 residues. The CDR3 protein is CASSLTPGGETQYF. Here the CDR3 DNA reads TGTGCCAGCAGTTTAACACCGGGGGGAGAGACCCAGTACTTC.

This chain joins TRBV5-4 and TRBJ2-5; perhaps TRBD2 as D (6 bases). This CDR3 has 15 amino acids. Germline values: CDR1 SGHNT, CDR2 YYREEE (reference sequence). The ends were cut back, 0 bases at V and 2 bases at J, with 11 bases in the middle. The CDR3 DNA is TGTGCCAGCAGCTTGGGTATTAGCGGACAAGAGACCCAGTACTTC. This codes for CASSLGISGQETQYF.

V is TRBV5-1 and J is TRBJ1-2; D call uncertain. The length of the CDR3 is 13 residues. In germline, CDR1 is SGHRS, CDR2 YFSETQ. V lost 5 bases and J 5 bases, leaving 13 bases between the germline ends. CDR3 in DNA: TGCGCCAGCAGAACAGAAGGAATATATGGCTACACCTTC. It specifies CASRTEGIYGYTF.

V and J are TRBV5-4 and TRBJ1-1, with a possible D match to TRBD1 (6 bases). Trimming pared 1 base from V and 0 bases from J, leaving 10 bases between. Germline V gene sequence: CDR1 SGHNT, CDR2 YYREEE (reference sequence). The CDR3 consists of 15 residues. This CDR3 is CASSLIGGLNTEAFF. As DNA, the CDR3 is TGTGCCAGCAGCTTGATTGGGGGCTTGAACACTGAAGCTTTCTTT.

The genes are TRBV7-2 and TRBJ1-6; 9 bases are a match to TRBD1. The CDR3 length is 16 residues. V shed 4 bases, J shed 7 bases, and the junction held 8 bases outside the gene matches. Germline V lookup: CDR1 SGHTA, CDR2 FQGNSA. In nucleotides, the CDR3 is TGTGCCAGCAGCTCGCAGGGGGGACAGGGAAATTCACCCCTCCACTTT. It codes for CASSSQGGQGNSPLHF.

CDR3 sequence reads: CAMKTADNSPLHF. The DNA for the CDR3 is TGTGCCATGAAGACAGCCGATAATTCACCCCTCCACTTT. The rearrangement links TRBV10-3 to TRBJ1-6, with D perhaps TRBD1 (5 bases). CDR1 and CDR2 (germline): ENHRY, SYGVKD. CDR3 size: 13 residues. Between the trimmed V and J ends, which lost 9 bases and 5 bases, there was a span of 11 bases.

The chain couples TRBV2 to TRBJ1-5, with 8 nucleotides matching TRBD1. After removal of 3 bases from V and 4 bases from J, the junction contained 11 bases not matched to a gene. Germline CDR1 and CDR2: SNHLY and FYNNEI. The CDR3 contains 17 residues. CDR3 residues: CASSESGLTGGNQPQHF. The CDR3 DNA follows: TGTGCCAGCAGTGAGAGTGGGCTCACAGGGGGAAATCAGCCCCAGCATTTT.

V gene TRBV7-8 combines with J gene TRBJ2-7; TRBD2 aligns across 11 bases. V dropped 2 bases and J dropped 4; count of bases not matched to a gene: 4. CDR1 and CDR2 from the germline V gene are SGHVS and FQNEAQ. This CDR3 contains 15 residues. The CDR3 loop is CASSLWLAGGYEQYF. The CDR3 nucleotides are TGTGCCAGCAGCTTATGGCTAGCGGGAGGTTACGAGCAGTACTTC.

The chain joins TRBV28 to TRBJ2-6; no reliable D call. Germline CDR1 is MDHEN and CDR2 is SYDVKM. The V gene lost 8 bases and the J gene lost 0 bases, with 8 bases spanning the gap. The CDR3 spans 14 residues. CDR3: CASLRSSGANVLTF. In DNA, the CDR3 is TGTGCCAGCCTTAGATCCTCTGGGGCCAACGTCCTGACTTTC.

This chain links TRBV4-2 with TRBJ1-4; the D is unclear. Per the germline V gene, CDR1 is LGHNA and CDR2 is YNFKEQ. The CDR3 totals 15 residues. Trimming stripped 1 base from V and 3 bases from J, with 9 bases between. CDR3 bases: TGTGCCAGCAGCCAAGGTTGGCAGTCTAATGAAAAACTGTTTTTT. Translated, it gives CASSQGWQSNEKLFF.

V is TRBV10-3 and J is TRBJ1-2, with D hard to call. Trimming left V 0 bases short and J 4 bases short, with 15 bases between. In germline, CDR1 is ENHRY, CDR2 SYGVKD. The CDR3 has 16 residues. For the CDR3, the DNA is TGTGCCATCAGTGAGTCGACTCGGGTGTCCGGCTATGGCTACACCTTC. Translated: CAISESTRVSGYGYTF.